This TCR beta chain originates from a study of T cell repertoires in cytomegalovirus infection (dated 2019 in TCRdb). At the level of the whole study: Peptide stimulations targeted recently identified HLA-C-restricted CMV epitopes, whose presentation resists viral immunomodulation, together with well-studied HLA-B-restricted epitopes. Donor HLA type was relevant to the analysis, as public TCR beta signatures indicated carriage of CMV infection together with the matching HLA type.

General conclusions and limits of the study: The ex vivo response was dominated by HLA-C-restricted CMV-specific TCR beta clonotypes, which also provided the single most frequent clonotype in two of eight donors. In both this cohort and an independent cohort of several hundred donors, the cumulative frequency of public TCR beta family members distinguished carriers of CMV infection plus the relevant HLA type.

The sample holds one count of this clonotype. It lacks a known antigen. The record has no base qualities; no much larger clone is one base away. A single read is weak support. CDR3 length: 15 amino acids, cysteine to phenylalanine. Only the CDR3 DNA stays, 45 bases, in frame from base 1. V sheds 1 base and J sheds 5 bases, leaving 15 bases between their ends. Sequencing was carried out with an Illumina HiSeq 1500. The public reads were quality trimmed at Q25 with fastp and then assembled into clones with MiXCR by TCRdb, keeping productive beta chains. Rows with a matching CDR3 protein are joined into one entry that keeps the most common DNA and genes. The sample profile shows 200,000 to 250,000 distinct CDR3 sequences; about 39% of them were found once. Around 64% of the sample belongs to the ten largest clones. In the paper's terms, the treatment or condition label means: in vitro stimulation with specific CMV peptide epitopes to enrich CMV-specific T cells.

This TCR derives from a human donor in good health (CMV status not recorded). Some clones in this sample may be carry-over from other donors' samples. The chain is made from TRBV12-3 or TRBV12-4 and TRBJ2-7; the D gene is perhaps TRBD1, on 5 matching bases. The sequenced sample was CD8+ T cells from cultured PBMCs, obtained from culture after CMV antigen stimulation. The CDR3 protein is CASSLGGGHINEQYF. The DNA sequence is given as TGTGCCAGCAGTTTAGGGGGCGGACATATCAACGAGCAGTACTTC.